This entry lists 9 T cell receptor beta chains sequenced from one sample in a study of CD8 T cells in Susac syndrome. With random hexamers, 0.5 to 1 ug RNA was reverse transcribed. TCRdb called the immunoSEQ multiplex PCR reads again in MiXCR, with one record for every CDR3 protein. The sample consists of some 200,000 distinct CDR3 sequences, 90% to 95% of them appearing once. Sample: CD8+ T cells from PBMCs. The receptors were gathered from a human donor with multiple sclerosis.

The chain employs TRBV12-3 or TRBV12-4 and TRBJ1-5, with 8 bases fitting TRBD1. CDR3 length equals 14 residues. Germline trimming cut 5 bases from V and 6 bases from J; bases unmatched to any gene: 6. The CDR3 spells CASSPRGRGQPQHF. The CDR3 region has the DNA TGTGCCAGCAGTCCCAGGGGGCGAGGTCAGCCCCAGCATTTT.

The CDR3 bases are TGTGCCAGCAGCTTCGGGGGTGGAGGCGATGGCACAGATACGCAGTATTTT. Its translation: CASSFGGGGDGTDTQYF. This chain uses TRBV7-6 with TRBJ2-3; weak D call: TRBD2 (6 bases). This CDR3 spans 17 amino acids. The V end was cut by 3 bases, the J end by 1 base, with 17 bases between. Per the germline V gene, CDR1 is SGHVS and CDR2 is FNYEAQ.

The CDR3 DNA is TGTGCCAGCACCGGGCCGGGACAGGTAGTGGAAGGGGCCAACGTCCTGACTTTC. Its protein product is CASTGPGQVVEGANVLTF. The rearrangement uses TRBV7-9 and TRBJ2-6; 8 nucleotides match TRBD1. The germline gives CDR1 SEHNR, CDR2 FQNEAQ (reference sequence). Unmatched junction bases numbered 15, after V lost 7 bases and J lost 4 bases. The CDR3 is made up of 18 amino acids.

The rearrangement uses TRBV21-1 and TRBJ1-1; no DNA check was done on the table's D call, TRBD1. TRBV21-1 is marked as a pseudogene. The CDR3 contains 16 residues. The CDR3 bases are TGTGCCAGCAGCAAAGTGGGGGGACAGATGAACACTGAAGCTTTCTTT. Translated: CASSKVGGQMNTEAFF.

The CDR3 coding sequence is TGTGCCAGCAGCTCTAGCGGGGTTACCTACGAGCAGTACTTC. It codes for CASSSSGVTYEQYF. The rearrangement joins TRBV28 to TRBJ2-7, with 9 bases identical to TRBD2. Germline V gene data show CDR1 as MDHEN and CDR2 as SYDVKM. V lost 6 bases to trimming and J lost 2 bases; unmatched junction nucleotides: 5. This CDR3 region has 14 residues.

The chain uses TRBV7-6 and TRBJ2-7; D is undetermined. Germline V gene data show CDR1 as SGHVS and CDR2 as FNYEAQ. The CDR3 spans 13 residues. V gave up 5 bases and J gave up 6 bases, with 14 bases separating them. The CDR3 sequence: CASSASNPSEQYF. In nucleotides, the CDR3 is TGTGCCAGCAGCGCCAGCAACCCCTCCGAGCAGTACTTC. Full variable domain (missing parts from reference TRBV7-6 and TRBJ2-7): GAGVSQSPRYKVTKRGQDVALRCDPISGHVSLYWYRQALGQGPEFLTYFNYEAQQDKSGLPNDRFSAERPEGSISTLTIQRTEQRDSAMYRCASSASNPSEQYFGPGTRLTVT.

The chain couples TRBV9 to TRBJ2-1; D not certain. Trimming took off 4 bases at V and 4 bases at J, with 12 bases between the two ends. CDR3 length: 14 amino acids. Germline V gene sequence: CDR1 SGDLS, CDR2 YYNGEE. CDR3 residues: CASSPDGSYNEQFF. CDR3 DNA sequence: TGTGCCAGCAGCCCCGACGGTAGTTACAATGAGCAGTTCTTC.

The chain has TRBV9 and TRBJ1-4, with no clear D. V was clipped by 0 bases and J by 5 bases, with 5 bases between them. This CDR3 contains 13 residues. Germline CDR1 reads SGDLS; CDR2 reads YYNGEE. The CDR3 region has the DNA TGTGCCAGCAGCGTAGATCAGAATGAAAAACTGTTTTTT. Its protein is CASSVDQNEKLFF.

The genes are TRBV4-3 and TRBJ2-7; D is possibly TRBD2 (7 bases). Germline V gene lookup returns CDR1 LGHNA and CDR2 YSLEER. The length of the CDR3 is 17 residues. Trimming took 4 bases from V and 2 from J, leaving 21 bases between them. CDR3 sequence (DNA): TGCGCCAGCAGCCTATACCTAGACCAGCGGGACACCTACGAGCAGTACTTC. This encodes CASSLYLDQRDTYEQYF.